These 19 T cell receptor beta chains came from one sample sequenced in a study of shared clonotypes between healthy human individuals. Assay: immunoSEQ multiplex PCR; the TCRdb copy retains only in-frame clones and omits some. The sample has some 1 million clones; roughly 70% are singletons. The sample was memory CD4+ T cells sorted from blood. The subset was: CD45RA-negative fraction. The source of these receptors is a man aged 18 to 29 in good health.

The chain carries TRBV5-1 and TRBJ2-7; D uncertain. The length of the CDR3 is 15 residues. Trimming left V 0 bases short and J 0 bases short, with 10 bases between. The germline V gene has CDR1 SGHRS and CDR2 YFSETQ. The CDR3 DNA follows: TGCGCCAGCAGCTTGGCCGGTATAAGCTCCTACGAGCAGTACTTC. As protein: CASSLAGISSYEQYF.

The chain couples TRBV19 to TRBJ1-1; D is unresolved. This CDR3 comprises 12 residues. Trimming removed 6 bases from V and 7 bases from J, with 12 bases in between. CDR1 and CDR2 (germline): LNHDA, SQIVND (reference sequence). CDR3 in DNA: TGTGCCAGTAGCTCCACCCCCAGTGAAGCTTTCTTT. It specifies CASSSTPSEAFF.

The rearrangement joins TRBV28 to TRBJ1-2, with D perhaps matching TRBD1 (6 bases). The V end lost 3 bases, the J end lost 7 bases, and 21 bases lay between the germline ends. This CDR3 is 16 amino acids long. Per germline, CDR1 MDHEN and CDR2 SYDVKM. CDR3 protein: CASSLAGGAKFGGYTF. The CDR3 nucleotides are TGTGCCAGCAGTTTGGCTGGGGGGGCCAAGTTTGGTGGCTACACCTTC.

This rearrangement joins TRBV18 to TRBJ1-2; D unresolved. The CDR3 has 14 residues. The germline V gene has CDR1 KGHSH and CDR2 LQKENI. With 2 bases removed from V and 6 bases from J, the gap between germline ends came to 13 bases. CDR3 sequence (DNA): TGTGCCAGCTCACCAAGGGAAGCGGAGGATGGCTACACCTTC. Its translation: CASSPREAEDGYTF. Full variable domain (outside the CDR3, taken from reference TRBV18 and TRBJ1-2): NAGVMQNPRHLVRRRGQEARLRCSPMKGHSHVYWYRQLPEEGLKFMVYLQKENIIDESGMPKERFSAEFPKEGPSILRIQQVVRGDSAAYFCASSPREAEDGYTFGSGTRLTVV.

This chain joins TRBV6-6 and TRBJ2-7; D gene uncertain. Germline lookup yields CDR1 MNHNY and CDR2 SVGAGI (reference sequence). Trimming shortened V by 8 bases and J by 2 bases, and 7 bases separated the two germline ends. The CDR3 is 11 amino acids. The CDR3 loop reads CASRSTYEQYF. DNA for the CDR3: TGTGCCAGCCGTAGCACCTACGAGCAGTACTTC.

V and J are TRBV9 and TRBJ2-6; 7 bases match TRBD1. The V segment lost 7 bases and the J segment 0 bases; nucleotides outside the gene matches: 28. Germline CDR1 reads SGDLS; CDR2 reads YYNGEE. The CDR3 spans 23 residues. The CDR3 reads CASAFPPGQGVPFRHSGANVLTF. In nucleotides, the CDR3 is TGTGCCAGCGCATTCCCACCAGGGCAGGGGGTGCCCTTTAGGCACTCTGGGGCCAACGTCCTGACTTTC.

The chain is built from TRBV30 and TRBJ2-3; D might be TRBD1 (5 bases). V gave up 4 bases and J gave up 0 bases, with 11 bases separating them. Germline assignment: CDR1 GTSNPN and CDR2 SVGIG (reference sequence). CDR3 length equals 14 residues. The DNA of the CDR3 is TGTGCCTGGACGGCAGGGATAAGCACAGATACGCAGTATTTT. The encoded protein is CAWTAGISTDTQYF.

The gene calls are TRBV6-5 and TRBJ2-7; D is unclear. Germline V CDR1 and CDR2: MNHEY, SVGAGI. CDR3 length equals 11 residues. Trimming left V 4 bases short and J 4 bases short, with 5 bases between. CDR3 residues: CASSSEYEQYF. Written as DNA, the CDR3 is TGTGCCAGCAGTTCCGAGTACGAGCAGTACTTC.

The chain carries TRBV9 and TRBJ2-3; 7 positions agree with TRBD2. The CDR3 has 16 amino acids. V lost 3 bases, J lost 2 bases, and 9 bases stayed unmatched. The germline V gene has CDR1 SGDLS and CDR2 YYNGEE. CDR3 in amino acids: CASSASSGPPTDTQYF. The DNA for the CDR3 is TGTGCCAGCAGCGCGTCTAGCGGACCCCCCACAGATACGCAGTATTTT.

This clone occurred a few times. V usage is TRBV28 and J usage is TRBJ1-1; perhaps TRBD1 as D (5 bases). Germline CDR1 is MDHEN and CDR2 is SYDVKM. Trimming took off 6 bases at V and 9 bases at J, with 20 bases between the two ends. The CDR3 has 14 residues. CDR3 nucleotides: TGTGCCAGCAGCCTCCTACAAGGGACTTTTAAAGCTTTCTTT. Translating gives CASSLLQGTFKAFF. The variable domain in full, completed from reference TRBV28 and TRBJ1-1, reads DVKVTQSSRYLVKRTGEKVFLECVQDMDHENMFWYRQDPGLGLRLIYFSYDVKMKEKGDIPEGYSVSREKKERFSLILESASTNQTSMYLCASSLLQGTFKAFFGQGTRLTVV.

The chain couples TRBV15 to TRBJ2-5; TRBD2 agrees at 7 bases. The V and J ends lost 3 bases and 5 bases, in that order; junction bases with no gene match: 3. Germline CDR1 reads LNHNV; CDR2 reads YYDKDF (reference sequence). The CDR3 has 13 amino acids. CDR3 sequence reads: CATSRGGLETQYF. The CDR3 nucleotides are TGTGCCACCAGCAGGGGAGGGCTGGAGACCCAGTACTTC.

The chain recombines TRBV2 with TRBJ1-2; TRBD1 agrees at 10 bases. The CDR3 is 12 residues long. Losses at the gene ends were 11 bases for V and 2 bases for J; bases not matched to a gene: 2. Germline-derived CDR1 and CDR2 are SNHLY and FYNNEI. The CDR3 reads CAGGQGNYGYTF. The CDR3 coding sequence is TGTGCCGGGGGACAGGGGAACTATGGCTACACCTTC.

This clone has a handful of counts. The rearrangement uses TRBV4-3 and TRBJ2-7; perhaps TRBD2 as D (5 bases). The germline gives CDR1 LGHNA, CDR2 YSLEER. This CDR3 is built from 14 residues. V was pared by 3 bases and J by 5 bases, with 14 bases between. Here the CDR3 DNA reads TGCGCCAGCAGCCATGAACTAGAGTTCAACGAGCAGTACTTC. Translation: CASSHELEFNEQYF.

The chain couples TRBV7-2 to TRBJ2-1, with D perhaps TRBD1 or TRBD2 (6 bases each). V gave up 6 bases and J gave up 3 bases, with 15 bases separating them. Looked up from germline, CDR1 is SGHTA and CDR2 is FQGNSA. The CDR3 has 15 amino acids. The CDR3 spells CASRRGAENYNEQFF. In DNA form, the CDR3 reads TGTGCCAGCAGAAGGGGGGCCGAAAACTACAATGAGCAGTTCTTC. Complete variable domain (other parts from reference TRBV7-2 and TRBJ2-1): GAGVSQSPSNKVTEKGKDVELRCDPISGHTALYWYRQSLGQGLEFLIYFQGNSAPDKSGLPSDRFSAERTGGSVSTLTIQRTQQEDSAVYLCASRRGAENYNEQFFGPGTRLTVL.

CDR3 in amino acids: CASSLASISEAFF. In nucleotides, the CDR3 is TGTGCCAGCAGCTTAGCCTCAATATCTGAAGCTTTCTTT. The rearrangement joins TRBV7-9 to TRBJ1-1; D unclear. The length of the CDR3 is 13 residues. With 0 bases removed from V and 6 bases from J, the gap between germline ends came to 8 bases. Germline-derived CDR1 and CDR2 are SEHNR and FQNEAQ (reference sequence).

The CDR3 region has the DNA TGTGCCAGCAGCTTGGATCCCCCAGGGCCGAACACTGAAGCTTTCTTT. It specifies CASSLDPPGPNTEAFF. This chain joins TRBV5-4 and TRBJ1-1, with D possibly matching TRBD1 (5 bases). This CDR3 is built from 16 residues. The germline CDR1 and CDR2 sequences are SGHNT and YYREEE (reference sequence). V was shortened by 0 bases and J by 1 base, with 13 bases between the two germline ends.

This chain joins TRBV5-1 and TRBJ1-1; D unresolved. The germline V and J ends were trimmed by 3 bases and 0 bases, with 12 bases remaining between them. The CDR3 is 15 amino acids. Germline CDR1 reads SGHRS; CDR2 reads YFSETQ. The CDR3 sequence: CASSSSGGLNTEAFF. CDR3 bases: TGCGCCAGCAGCTCCTCCGGAGGGCTGAACACTGAAGCTTTCTTT.

This clone was seen only once. The chain uses TRBV21-1 and TRBJ2-7. TRBV21-1 is a pseudogene locus. The CDR3 length is 13 residues. The CDR3 sequence is CARPLLLAYEQYF. The CDR3 DNA sequence: TGTGCCAGACCGCTCCTCCTCGCCTACGAGCAGTACTTC.

The CDR3 loop is CASSLGEENQPQHF. The CDR3 DNA is TGCGCCAGCAGCTTGGGGGAGGAGAATCAGCCCCAGCATTTT. This chain joins TRBV5-1 and TRBJ1-5, with D hard to call. The V and J ends lost 0 bases and 4 bases respectively, with 8 bases between them. This CDR3 spans 14 amino acids. Germline CDR1 SGHRS, CDR2 YFSETQ. The full variable domain, rest sourced from reference TRBV5-1 and TRBJ1-5, is KAGVTQTPRYLIKTRGQQVTLSCSPISGHRSVSWYQQTPGQGLQFLFEYFSETQRNKGNFPGRFSGRQFSNSRSEMNVSTLELGDSALYLCASSLGEENQPQHFGDGTRLSIL.